This TCR beta chain was profiled in a study of chemoradiotherapy in HPV16-positive cancers. Background on the study: Candidate HPV-specific T-cell clones and common TCR motifs came from functional assays in a couple of HPV16-positive patients. Points from the study as a whole: HPV-responsive T-cell expansion during chemoradiotherapy was linked to improved recurrence-free survival in HPV16-positive patients. Only a couple of HPV16-positive patients supplied the functional HPV-specificity definition. During treatment, candidate HPV-specific clones and E7-related motifs expanded in tumor.

Comments on this clone: Its target is unknown.

The data were produced by immunoSEQ multiplex PCR, yet TCRdb's version contains in-frame clones alone and is incomplete. Among 4,500 to 6,500 clones, about 80% were seen once, and the ten largest hold 38%. The CDR3 sequence is 15 residues long. Trimming took off 0 bases at V and 4 bases at J, with 13 bases between the two ends. Germline V lookup: CDR1 SGHDT, CDR2 YYEEEE. The specimen was obtained from a patient who underwent chemoradiotherapy. The clonotype originates from a human donor with HPV-associated anogenital cancer. The chain links TRBV5-6 to TRBJ1-2; D might be TRBD1 (6 bases). The CDR3 DNA sequence: TGTGCCAGCAGCTTGGACATGGAAGGGGGCTATGGCTACACCTTC. This encodes CASSLDMEGGYGYTF.